One and the same sample provided the 17 T cell receptor beta chains below, sequenced in a study of blood T cell repertoires in COVID-19 (dated by TCRdb to 2018 to 2020). Library prep was done by the immunoSEQ multiplex PCR assay. As stored in TCRdb, this immuneACCESS dataset retains in-frame rearrangements with V and J assigned. A fraction of the clones does not appear; measured against another copy, unresolved V genes explain less than half of the discrepancy, and the remainder lacks a known reason. The sample table lists 85,000 to 100,000 clones, 65% to 85% of them with a count of one. Clones ranked in the top ten supply roughly 17% of the sample. The sequenced sample was peripheral blood. The receptors originated from a woman aged 55-69 years with acute or convalescent COVID-19.

The rearrangement links TRBV3-1 (or the pseudogene TRBV3-2) to TRBJ2-2; 9 positions match TRBD1. In germline, CDR1 is LGHDT, CDR2 YNNKEL (reference sequence). The CDR3 has 15 residues. The ends lost 4 bases at V and 6 bases at J; junction bases unmatched: 6. CDR3 coding DNA: TGTGCCAGCAGCCCCTCCGGGACAGGGCCCGGGGAGCTGTTTTTT. Encoded protein: CASSPSGTGPGELFF.

The CDR3 coding sequence is TGTGCCAGCAGTGATACAGCCGGGCGGGGGAGCGGGGAGCTGTTTTTT. It translates to CASSDTAGRGSGELFF. This chain connects TRBV6-1 to TRBJ2-2, with 7 bases that match TRBD2. V was pared by 3 bases and J by 7 bases, with 11 bases of the junction left unmatched. The CDR3 loop spans 16 amino acids. Germline CDR1 MNHNS, CDR2 SASEGT.

The chain recombines TRBV12-3 or TRBV12-4 with TRBJ1-2, with D perhaps matching TRBD1 (5 bases). V was trimmed by 3 bases and J by 4 bases, leaving 9 bases between them. This CDR3 is 13 amino acids long. The CDR3 sequence is CASSFDSPYGYTF. The DNA of the CDR3 is TGTGCCAGCAGTTTTGACAGCCCCTATGGCTACACCTTC.

The genes are TRBV29-1 and TRBJ2-5; D is ambiguous. From germline, CDR1 is SQVTM and CDR2 ANQGSEA. Trimming shortened V by 3 bases and J by 7 bases, and 12 bases separated the two germline ends. The CDR3 has 12 residues. CDR3 bases: TGCAGCGTTGAGTCCCAAACTGCGACCCAGTACTTC. Translation gives CSVESQTATQYF.

As DNA, the CDR3 is TGTGCCAGCAGCCAAGATCCGAGGAGGAGCTCCTACAATGAGCAGTTCTTC. The encoded protein is CASSQDPRRSSYNEQFF. This rearrangement joins TRBV3-1 (or the pseudogene TRBV3-2) to TRBJ2-1, with D maybe TRBD2 (5 bases). Germline V lookup: CDR1 LGHDT, CDR2 YNNKEL (reference sequence). The ends were cut back, 0 bases at V and 0 bases at J, with 12 bases in the middle. This CDR3 region has 17 residues.

V usage is TRBV30 and J usage is TRBJ1-2; the D is unclear. The germline CDR1 and CDR2 sequences are GTSNPN and SVGIG (reference sequence). Deletions cut 5 bases from V and 4 bases from J, with 14 bases between. The CDR3 is made up of 13 amino acids. CDR3 sequence (DNA): TGTGCCTGGGTTTGGAGGGAATCCTATGGCTACACCTTC. Translating gives CAWVWRESYGYTF.

The chain employs TRBV28 and TRBJ1-5; no definite D call. V lost 6 bases and J 7 bases, leaving 10 bases between the germline ends. CDR3 length: 12 residues. Germline V gene lookup returns CDR1 MDHEN and CDR2 SYDVKM. CDR3 sequence: CASRTAGQPQHF. In DNA form, the CDR3 reads TGTGCCAGCAGAACAGCGGGACAGCCCCAGCATTTT.

With regard to this clone: The sample contains more than one DNA sequence encoding this CDR3. The rearrangement uses TRBV10-3 and TRBJ2-7; a weak D match, TRBD1 (6 bases). Germline lookup yields CDR1 ENHRY and CDR2 SYGVKD. The germline V and J ends were trimmed by 4 bases and 2 bases, with 6 bases remaining between them. The CDR3 is 12 amino acids. Here the CDR3 DNA reads TGTGCCATCAGTGGACAGGCCTACGAGCAGTACTTC. Translation gives CAISGQAYEQYF.

This clone has a handful of counts. This chain links TRBV15 with TRBJ1-5, with 11 bases fitting TRBD1. The CDR3 is 16 residues long. The trim removed 6 bases at V and 7 bases at J, leaving 11 bases unmatched. Germline CDR1 reads LNHNV; CDR2 reads YYDKDF (reference sequence). CDR3 protein: CATRNEGQGAGQPQHF. CDR3 DNA: TGTGCCACCAGGAACGAAGGACAGGGGGCAGGCCAGCCCCAGCATTTT.

This clone was picked up one time. J is TRBJ1-2 and V is TRBV6-1, with 8 nucleotides matching TRBD1. This CDR3 comprises 16 residues. J gave up 3 bases and V 3 bases, and 9 bases lay outside the gene matches. Germline lookup yields CDR1 MNHNS and CDR2 SASEGT. CDR3 in DNA: TGTGCCAGCAGTGATTTGGGACAGGCAGGGTACTATGGCTACACCTTC. Amino acids: CASSDLGQAGYYGYTF.

This sequence joins TRBV5-1 and TRBJ2-7; 11 positions match TRBD2. This CDR3 has 17 residues. The germline V gene encodes CDR1 SGHRS and CDR2 YFSETQ. V was clipped by 0 bases and J by 2 bases; unmatched bases: 7. The CDR3, as DNA: TGCGCCAGCAGCTTGGATATAGCGGGGGGGTTAACCTACGAGCAGTACTTC. Protein sequence: CASSLDIAGGLTYEQYF.

This clone was observed a handful of times. This chain uses TRBV27 with TRBJ2-2, with D possibly TRBD1 on 6 matching bases. Deletions cut 6 bases from V and 8 bases from J, with 13 bases between. The length of the CDR3 is 13 residues. Germline CDR1 is MNHEY and CDR2 is SMNVEV (reference sequence). The CDR3 protein is CASRKQGGGELFF. CDR3 DNA sequence: TGTGCCAGCAGGAAACAGGGCGGTGGGGAGCTGTTTTTT.

The chain links TRBV7-2 to TRBJ2-1; possibly TRBD2 for D (7 bases). There are 15 residues in the CDR3. Trimming stripped 5 bases from V and 4 bases from J, with 15 bases between. Germline CDR1 reads SGHTA; CDR2 reads FQGNSA. The CDR3 DNA is TGTGCCAGCAGCCTCCTAGGGGGGGATTACAATGAGCAGTTCTTC. Its translation is CASSLLGGDYNEQFF.

The chain recombines TRBV15 with TRBJ1-3; D unresolved. Trimming stripped 3 bases from V and 3 bases from J, with 9 bases between. The CDR3 has 14 residues. CDR1 and CDR2 (germline): LNHNV, YYDKDF (reference sequence). The CDR3, as DNA: TGTGCCACCAGCAGGGGCCCACTTGGAAACACCATATATTTT. The encoded protein is CATSRGPLGNTIYF.

The V gene is TRBV27, the J gene TRBJ1-1; no reliable D call. CDR3 length: 14 residues. The V end was cut by 0 bases, the J end by 1 base, with 6 bases between. Looked up from germline, CDR1 is MNHEY and CDR2 is SMNVEV (reference sequence). CDR3 DNA: TGTGCCAGCAGTTTATCTACGGGGAACACTGAAGCTTTCTTT. Its translation is CASSLSTGNTEAFF.

The V and J genes are TRBV5-1 and TRBJ1-2; TRBD1 might be the D (6 bases). The CDR3 spans 15 residues. V was pared by 1 base and J by 4 bases, with 14 bases between. Germline-derived CDR1 and CDR2 are SGHRS and YFSETQ. The CDR3 DNA follows: TGCGCCAGCAGCTTGCTACAGACAGGCGGCTATGGCTACACCTTC. It yields the protein CASSLLQTGGYGYTF.

The chain recombines TRBV28 with TRBJ2-7; no firm D call. The CDR3 runs to 14 residues. In germline, CDR1 is MDHEN, CDR2 SYDVKM. Trimming took off 5 bases at V and 0 bases at J, with 11 bases between the two ends. CDR3 nucleotides: TGTGCCAGCAGTCCAGGTGGATTCTCCTACGAGCAGTACTTC. The encoded protein is CASSPGGFSYEQYF. Variable domain in full (rest from reference TRBV28 and TRBJ2-7): DVKVTQSSRYLVKRTGEKVFLECVQDMDHENMFWYRQDPGLGLRLIYFSYDVKMKEKGDIPEGYSVSREKKERFSLILESASTNQTSMYLCASSPGGFSYEQYFGPGTRLTVT.